This T cell receptor (beta chain) was recovered during a study of cytomegalovirus exposure and HLA in healthy donors. General study results and limits: Sequencing had likely introduced a cluster of highly shared sequence variants as an artifact.

This clone turned up a few times. The antigen is unknown. This PCR relied on a set of 60 Vbeta primers and 13 Jbeta primers. Some clones are missing from TCRdb's copy, which holds only in-frame ones; the method was immunoSEQ multiplex PCR. The sample holds around 100,000 clones, around three quarters seen once. The CDR3 spans 15 residues. J lost 8 bases, V lost 4 bases, and 10 bases had no gene match. Germline loops: CDR1 MNHNS, CDR2 SASEGT. This rearrangement joins TRBV6-1 to TRBJ2-1, with 8 bases fitting TRBD1. The sample comprised PBMCs. This TCR was recovered from a woman in her thirties or forties in good health and CMV-seropositive. CDR3 sequence: CASSAGTGQGDEQFF. The CDR3 nucleotides are TGTGCCAGCAGTGCCGGGACAGGACAGGGAGATGAGCAGTTCTTC.